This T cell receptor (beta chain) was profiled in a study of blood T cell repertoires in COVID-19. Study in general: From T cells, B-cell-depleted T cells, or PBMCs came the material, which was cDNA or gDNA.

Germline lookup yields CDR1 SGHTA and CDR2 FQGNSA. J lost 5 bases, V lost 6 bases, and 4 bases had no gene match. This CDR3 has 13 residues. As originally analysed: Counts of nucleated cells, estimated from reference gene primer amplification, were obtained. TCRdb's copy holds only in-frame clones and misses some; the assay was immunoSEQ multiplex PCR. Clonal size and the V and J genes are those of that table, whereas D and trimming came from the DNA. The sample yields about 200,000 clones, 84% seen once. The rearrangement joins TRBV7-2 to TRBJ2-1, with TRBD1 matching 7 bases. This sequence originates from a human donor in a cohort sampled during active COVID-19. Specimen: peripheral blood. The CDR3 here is CASRNRGNNEQFF. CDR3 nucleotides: TGTGCCAGCAGAAACAGGGGCAACAATGAGCAGTTCTTC. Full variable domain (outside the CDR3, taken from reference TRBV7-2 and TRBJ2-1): GAGVSQSPSNKVTEKGKDVELRCDPISGHTALYWYRQSLGQGLEFLIYFQGNSAPDKSGLPSDRFSAERTGGSVSTLTIQRTQQEDSAVYLCASRNRGNNEQFFGPGTRLTVL.